This TCR beta chain was profiled in a study of metastatic and nonmetastatic thyroid tumors (dated by TCRdb to between 2020 and 2021). General notes on the study: For patients with malignant and with benign thyroid disease, the researchers compared repertoires between peripheral blood samples and tumor or nodule tissue samples. The paper's findings and limits, for the study overall: TCR beta diversity was reported as significantly higher in malignant tumors than in benign nodules, in both blood and tumor samples.

This clone was counted at least ten times. The specificity of this receptor is unknown. Nothing much larger sits one base from this clone, and base qualities are not available. To prepare the library, PCR was applied. TCRdb shows the sequencer as Illumina HiSeq 4000. High-throughput sequencing was used to profile the TCR beta-chain CDR3 region of every patient. In the original analysis: A classifier to discriminate distant-metastatic papillary thyroid cancer patients was built from CDR3 differences across clinicopathological groups. The Shannon index was used to assess repertoire diversity, and the Morisita-Horn index was used to assess tumor-blood repertoire similarity. In TCRdb, the public reads were trimmed at Q25 with fastp and aligned with MiXCR, with productive beta chains retained. TCRdb's processing, not the study's, gives the V and J calls here. The sample includes around 20,000 clones, with 30% to 35% observed a single time. Of the sample, 20% to 25% falls within the top ten clones.

No treatment had been received by any patient before thyroid surgery. Patient clinical samples collected from about 2011 to 2019 were retrospectively analysed using T-cell receptor beta sequencing. The TCR was taken from a female donor with papillary thyroid cancer or a benign thyroid nodule (not recorded which). Some clones in this sample may be carry-over from other donors' samples. The source material was adjacent normal tissue.

The CDR3 protein sequence reads: CASSRLDSTDTQYF. The DNA sequence reads TGTGCCAGTAGTCGCCTCGACAGCACAGATACGCAGTATTTT. The chain uses TRBV19 and TRBJ2-3, with no D gene named confidently. V sheds 5 bases and J sheds 0 bases, leaving 9 bases between their ends. CDR1 and CDR2 are read off the germline V gene (reference sequence) as LNHDA and SQIVND. The CDR3 goes from the cysteine to the phenylalanine over 14 residues. The sequence is cut down to CDR3 DNA, 42 bases in frame from base 1. With all but the CDR3 taken from the reference TRBV19 and TRBJ2-3 genes, the full variable domain is: DGGITQSPKYLFRKEGQNVTLSCEQNLNHDAMYWYRQDPGQGLRLIYYSQIVNDFQKGDIAEGYSVSREKKESFPLTVTSAQKNPTAFYLCASSRLDSTDTQYFGPGTRLTVL.